This T cell receptor beta chain was retrieved from a study of cytomegalovirus exposure and HLA in healthy donors. Study-level findings and limits: Most of the CMV-associated TCR beta chains (in a later analysis) appeared to be HLA-restricted.

Between the trimmed V and J ends, which lost 8 bases and 4 bases, there was a span of 11 bases. Germline loops: CDR1 MGHRA, CDR2 YSYEKL. The CDR3 has 13 residues. Of note for this clone: Its antigen is unidentified.

The PCR made use of 60 Vbeta and 13 Jbeta primers. TCRdb's copy holds only in-frame clones and misses some; the assay was immunoSEQ multiplex PCR. The sample contains about 190,000 clones, approximately 75% of which appear only once. Sequences were obtained from PBMCs. This TCR came from a man aged 30 to 39 in good health and CMV-seropositive. The V call is TRBV4-1, the J call TRBJ2-2, with D unclear. The CDR3 loop reads CASRSDFTGELFF. Here the CDR3 DNA reads TGCGCCAGCCGCTCCGACTTCACCGGGGAGCTGTTTTTT.